This passage covers 6 T cell receptor beta chains from one sample sequenced in a study of cytomegalovirus exposure and HLA in healthy donors. Generated by immunoSEQ multiplex PCR, the TCRdb table keeps only in-frame clones and is missing some. The table records tens of thousands of clones, around 97% of them present only once. What was sequenced was PBMCs. Receptors originate from a man aged 25 to 45 in good health and CMV-seropositive.

Concerning this clone itself: An end of the junction differs from the germline gene, which may be a read error. This chain links TRBV7-7 with TRBJ2-7, with D possibly TRBD1 on 5 matching bases. Per germline, CDR1 SSHAT and CDR2 FNYEAQ (reference sequence). The CDR3 totals 14 residues. The CDR3 region is CASSLAQAVGEQYF. The DNA for the CDR3 is TGTGCTAGCAGCTTAGCACAGGCCGTGGGGGAGCAGTACTTC.

This sequence joins TRBV5-1 and TRBJ2-7; TRBD1 matches at 8 bases. With V trimmed by 4 bases and J by 0 bases, 12 bases remained unmatched. CDR1 and CDR2 (germline): SGHRS, YFSETQ. This CDR3 region has 17 residues. The chain's CDR3 is CASSGSGGRGSSYEQYF. The CDR3 nucleotides read TGCGCCAGCAGCGGATCAGGGGGCCGGGGAAGCTCCTACGAGCAGTACTTC.

The chain links TRBV29-1 to TRBJ2-1; weak D call: TRBD2 (6 bases). The germline CDR1 and CDR2 sequences are SQVTM and ANQGSEA. Trimming left V 8 bases short and J 9 bases short, with 35 bases between. The CDR3 length is 18 residues. The CDR3 spells CSHLGPPDRVILAGEQFF. The CDR3 nucleotides read TGCAGCCACCTAGGTCCACCGGATAGGGTCATACTAGCCGGTGAGCAGTTCTTC.

The V and J genes are TRBV18 and TRBJ1-1; weak D call: TRBD1 (6 bases). Germline lookup yields CDR1 KGHSH and CDR2 LQKENI. The CDR3 loop spans 13 amino acids. The V gene lost 6 bases and the J gene lost 11 bases, with 19 bases spanning the gap. The CDR3 protein is CASSGAVSWEAFF. DNA for the CDR3: TGTGCCAGCTCGGGGGCCGTAAGCTGGGAGGCTTTCTTT.

This sequence joins TRBV6-1 and TRBJ1-4; D is unclear. This CDR3 has 14 residues. Germline V CDR1 and CDR2: MNHNS, SASEGT. Between the trimmed V and J ends, which lost 8 bases and 0 bases, there was a span of 10 bases. CDR3 sequence: CASCTTATNEKLFF. CDR3 nucleotide sequence: TGTGCCAGCTGTACGACTGCAACTAATGAAAAACTGTTTTTT.

V usage is TRBV9 and J usage is TRBJ2-3; 11 bases map to TRBD1. Germline-derived CDR1 and CDR2 are SGDLS and YYNGEE. The CDR3 spans 19 residues. V shed 4 bases, J shed 6 bases, and the junction held 19 bases outside the gene matches. The CDR3 region is CASSRRQGQGVQEGDTQYF. The CDR3 nucleotides read TGTGCCAGCAGCAGACGCCAGGGACAGGGGGTTCAGGAGGGGGATACGCAGTATTTT. Combining the CDR3 with reference TRBV9 and TRBJ2-3 gives the whole variable domain DSGVTQTPKHLITATGQRVTLRCSPRSGDLSVYWYQQSLDQGLQFLIQYYNGEERAKGNILERFSAQQFPDLHSELNLSSLELGDSALYFCASSRRQGQGVQEGDTQYFGPGTRLTVL.